This T cell receptor beta chain originates from a study of tumor and adjacent non-tumor tissue in lung cancer. The wider study: Stage I to III disease affected roughly 10 men and about 5 women aged roughly 31 to 85. Study observations and caveats: TCR diversity was significantly greater in tumor than normal lung tissue. Shorter survival was associated with higher TCR diversity in tumors. In normal lung, the top 100 clones were significantly more dominant than in tumor.

With regard to this clonotype: Its antigen is still unknown. An end of the junction differs from the germline gene, which may be a read error.

TCRbeta libraries were built with three rounds of nested PCR, modified from ARM-PCR. Via MiXCR, TCRdb re-called the multiplex PCR reads, giving one row per CDR3 protein. The sample includes 50,000 or so distinct CDR3 sequences, 74% of them seen just once. The template was RNA from unsorted bulk tissue. Distant lung tissue was collected more than 3 cm away from the tumor edge. The CDR3 runs to 14 residues. CDR1 and CDR2 (germline): SGDLS, YYNGEE. Sequenced input: distant non-tumor lung tissue. J is TRBJ2-2 and V is TRBV9; D assignment may be TRBD1 or TRBD2 (5 bases each). The sequence derives from a woman between 55 and 75 years old with non-small cell lung cancer. CDR3 coding DNA: TGTGCCAGCAGCGTAGTCCCGGACACCGGGGAGCTGTTATTT. As protein: CASSVVPDTGELLF.